Reported below is one TCR beta chain. This clonotype was observed at least ten times. Its recognized antigen is unknown. One base away there is no much larger clone; base qualities are not given. Amplification of TCR beta CDR3 regions was carried out from RNA transcripts. For the first round of RT-PCR on the TCR CDR3, the HTBI primer set was used together with the Qiagen OneStep RT-PCR kit. A second multiplex PCR round built the libraries, followed by size selection and purification. The libraries were sequenced on an Illumina HiSeq2000 using paired-end 100 bp reads. In the paper's pipeline: SOAPnuke was used to process the raw data, throwing out any read that contained adapters or uncalled bases, had a mean Phred below 15, or lacked an exact constant-primer or identifier match. High-quality paired reads were merged using COPE v1.2.5, and each unique nucleotide sequence was defined as a clonotype. MiTCR v1.1 was used to align the clonotypes against IMGT TRBV, TRBD and TRBJ reference segments. The analysis included only V-J combinations with a frequency above 0.0001, which together covered more than 98% of the repertoires. A TCS score was defined as the ratio of F50 (clonal expansion) to E x V (chaos), with BLOSUM62-based TCRdist applied between CDR3 peptides within each V-J. Welch's t-statistics and random forest reduced 500 to 550 V-J features to 13, which were used in a naive Bayes classifier (R e1071). The public sequencing data were trimmed at Q25 with fastp and processed into clonotypes with MiXCR by TCRdb, which kept only in-frame beta chains. Identical CDR3 proteins give one entry, which carries the most common genes and DNA. The V and J calls were not made by the authors but by TCRdb's processing. Recorded for this sample are hundreds of thousands of distinct CDR3 sequences; around 22% of them occurred a single time. The ten largest clonotypes hold about 10% of the sample.

The data derive from a study of T cells in Graves' hyperthyroidism and ophthalmopathy (dated 2019 in TCRdb). Describing the broader study: Peripheral blood was collected at initial diagnosis, before any treatment. A discovery cohort of about 96 patients, fewer than 50 with Graves' ophthalmopathy and over 55 with stable Graves' hyperthyroidism, was used to find distinguishing TCR V-J signatures. Prospective prediction of ophthalmopathy was tested in an independent validation cohort of 18 to 20 hyperthyroidism patients and 17 patients who later progressed to ophthalmopathy. The 95 to 100 discovery patients were divided at random into training and test sets in a 7:3 ratio. In addition, the study compared T-cell repertoires in thyroid tissue and in blood from roughly 6 Graves' hyperthyroidism patients. Once sampling was done, hyperthyroidism patients were given methimazole at a starting dose of 30 mg daily, whereas ophthalmopathy patients were given high-dose intravenous methylprednisolone. According to the paper, TCR Vbeta CDR3 sequencing was carried out on 135 peripheral blood samples, which came from more than 40 ophthalmopathy, some 73 hyperthyroidism and roughly 17 progressor patients. Study-level results and caveats: Most expanded thyroid clonotypes (frequency above 0.001) were also found in blood, which suggests that blood repertoires may mirror thyroid immune responses. A model built on a 13 V-J signature distinguished ophthalmopathy from stable hyperthyroidism, reaching 85% to 90% sensitivity and around 81% specificity in cross-validation and 80%/75% in testing. During validation, the model predicted progression to ophthalmopathy a median of approximately 7 months ahead of onset, with more than 55% sensitivity and 72% to 80% specificity. No statistical method was used to fix the sample size in advance, and group allocation was not hidden from the investigators.

Moderately to severely active disease, a Clinical Activity Score of at least 3, a NOSPECS grade of at least 4, and a duration under 3 months were present in ophthalmopathy patients. Exclusion was applied to patients with uncontrolled infections, other autoimmune diseases, pregnancy or lactation. Diagnoses were established on the basis of clinical symptoms, serum thyroxine and TRAb, thyroid ultrasound, and orbital computed tomography. PBMCs were separated from roughly 9.3 ml of fresh peripheral blood using Ficoll-Paque density gradient centrifugation. Total RNA was extracted with Trizol reagent, and quality was checked on an Agilent 2100 Bioanalyzer. Trimming leaves V shorter by 6 bases and J shorter by 8 bases, with the junction holding 9 bases beyond the gene matches. The CDR3 starts with the cysteine, ends with the phenylalanine, and has 12 residues. Solely the CDR3 DNA is kept, with 36 bases framed from the first base. Per the germline V gene (reference sequence), DFQATT is the CDR1 and SNEGSKA is the CDR2.

In this chain, TRBV20-1 is recombined with TRBJ1-2, with TRBD1 identical over 7 junction bases. The sequence derives from a woman aged 25 to 39 with Graves' ophthalmopathy. Sequenced sample: blood. The CDR3 protein: CSAPRQGEGYTF. The DNA sequence reads TGCAGTGCCCCACGACAGGGTGAGGGCTACACCTTC.